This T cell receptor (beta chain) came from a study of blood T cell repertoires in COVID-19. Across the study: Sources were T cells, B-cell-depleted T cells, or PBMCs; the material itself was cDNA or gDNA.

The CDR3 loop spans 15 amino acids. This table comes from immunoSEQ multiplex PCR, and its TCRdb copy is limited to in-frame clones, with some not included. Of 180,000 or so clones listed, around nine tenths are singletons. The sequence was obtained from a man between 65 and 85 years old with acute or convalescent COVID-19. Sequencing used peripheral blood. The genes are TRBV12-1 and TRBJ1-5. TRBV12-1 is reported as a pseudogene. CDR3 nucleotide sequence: TGTGCCAGCAGCTTTCAAGGAGATAGCAATCAGCCCCAGCATTTT. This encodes CASSFQGDSNQPQHF.